These 5 T cell receptor beta chains were sequenced from one sample in a study of blood T cell repertoires in COVID-19. Sequenced by immunoSEQ multiplex PCR; TCRdb stores in-frame clones only, minus some. The sample includes approximately 180,000 clones, about 80% seen only once; the top ten take approximately 8.7%. The sample comprised peripheral blood. These receptors came from a woman in her sixties or seventies with acute or convalescent COVID-19.

CDR3 sequence: CASSTPRDLYEQYF. The CDR3 bases are TGTGCCAGCAGCACCCCCAGGGATCTCTACGAGCAGTACTTC. The chain couples TRBV28 to TRBJ2-7, with D tentatively TRBD1 (5 bases). The CDR3 sequence is 14 residues long. Germline CDR1 is MDHEN and CDR2 is SYDVKM. Trimming cost V 6 bases and J 3 bases, with 15 bases left between them.

The chain uses TRBV3-1 (or the pseudogene TRBV3-2) and TRBJ1-3, with D uncertain. The V and J ends lost 1 base and 4 bases respectively, with 2 bases between them. Germline assignment: CDR1 LGHDT and CDR2 YNNKEL (reference sequence). The CDR3 runs 12 residues. In DNA, the CDR3 is TGTGCCAGCAGCCAAGTAGGAAACACCATATATTTT. Translation: CASSQVGNTIYF.

This clone showed up just once. The V gene is TRBV4-1, the J gene TRBJ2-1, with no clear D. CDR1 is MGHRA, CDR2 YSYEKL, per germline. Deletions cut 0 bases from V and 0 bases from J, with 12 bases between. This CDR3 comprises 17 residues. CDR3 residues: CASSQDGATRSYNEQFF. Written as DNA, the CDR3 is TGCGCCAGCAGCCAAGATGGAGCGACCCGCTCCTACAATGAGCAGTTCTTC.

CDR3: CASRGEGVNTEAFF. CDR3 nucleotides: TGCGCCAGCAGAGGAGAGGGGGTGAACACTGAAGCTTTCTTT. The chain recombines TRBV5-1 with TRBJ1-1, with D possibly matching TRBD1 (6 bases). V lost 5 bases and J 0 bases, leaving 11 bases between the germline ends. CDR3 length equals 14 residues. Looked up from germline, CDR1 is SGHRS and CDR2 is YFSETQ.

The chain combines TRBV9 with TRBJ2-2; 10 positions agree with TRBD1. Germline V gene lookup returns CDR1 SGDLS and CDR2 YYNGEE. The V and J ends lost 5 bases and 5 bases, in that order; junction bases with no gene match: 9. The CDR3 totals 16 residues. CDR3 region: CASRGPGQGGTGELFF. In DNA form, the CDR3 reads TGTGCCAGCAGGGGTCCCGGACAGGGGGGTACCGGGGAGCTGTTTTTT.